Below, 24 T cell receptor beta chains from the same sample are listed, as sequenced in a study of shared clonotypes between healthy human individuals. Cells designated naive CD8 were CD45RO-negative and were positively selected for CCR7, with terminally differentiated effector memory CD45RA+ cells excluded. Produced via immunoSEQ multiplex PCR; TCRdb's table is partial and in-frame only. The table records some 740,000 clones, about 92% of them present only once. Sequenced: naive CD8+ T cells sorted from blood. These receptors came from a man in his thirties or forties in good health.

The chain joins TRBV27 to TRBJ2-1; no clear D. Germline V CDR1 and CDR2: MNHEY, SMNVEV (reference sequence). Trimming cost V 7 bases and J 10 bases, with 14 bases left between them. The CDR3 is 12 residues long. CDR3 sequence reads: CASTKGRGEQFF. The CDR3 DNA sequence: TGTGCCAGCACCAAGGGTCGAGGAGAGCAGTTCTTC.

This chain joins TRBV13 and TRBJ2-5; no firm D call. The V end lost 0 bases, the J end lost 13 bases, and 18 bases lay between the germline ends. CDR3 length: 14 residues. Germline V gene lookup returns CDR1 PRHDT and CDR2 FYEKMQ (reference sequence). CDR3 region: CASSLGGWDPGWYF. The CDR3 nucleotides read TGTGCCAGCAGCTTAGGCGGCTGGGATCCGGGTTGGTACTTC.

This chain uses TRBV5-1 with TRBJ2-7; D unclear. With 4 bases removed from V and 3 bases from J, the gap between germline ends came to 17 bases. Germline V gene sequence: CDR1 SGHRS, CDR2 YFSETQ. The CDR3 extends over 15 amino acids. The CDR3 DNA reads as TGCGCCAGCAGCCCCTTCCCTGTTGCCAGCTACGAGCAGTACTTC. Translated: CASSPFPVASYEQYF.

V usage is TRBV9 and J usage is TRBJ1-2, with D perhaps matching TRBD1 (6 bases). Germline assignment: CDR1 SGDLS and CDR2 YYNGEE. The V and J ends lost 3 bases and 2 bases respectively, with 8 bases between them. The CDR3 sequence is 13 residues long. The CDR3 loop reads CASSGGGNYGYTF. CDR3 DNA: TGTGCCAGCAGCGGAGGGGGGAACTATGGCTACACCTTC.

The rearrangement joins TRBV10-3 to TRBJ2-1; D is perhaps TRBD2 (6 bases). V was shortened by 2 bases and J by 8 bases, with 16 bases between the two germline ends. The CDR3 length is 15 residues. CDR1 is ENHRY and CDR2 is SYGVKD in the germline V gene. The CDR3 coding sequence is TGTGCCATCAGTGAGGGAACGGTCGGGGGAGATGAGCAGTTCTTC. Protein: CAISEGTVGGDEQFF.

The V gene is TRBV19, the J gene TRBJ1-5; 9 bases are shared with TRBD1. Germline assignment: CDR1 LNHDA and CDR2 SQIVND (reference sequence). CDR3 length: 17 amino acids. V lost 5 bases to trimming and J lost 0 bases; unmatched junction nucleotides: 8. The CDR3 region is CASSSPGQGASNQPQHF. DNA for the CDR3: TGTGCCAGTAGTTCGCCGGGACAGGGCGCTAGCAATCAGCCCCAGCATTTT.

V usage is TRBV29-1 and J usage is TRBJ1-1; no definite D call. This CDR3 has 12 residues. The V gene lost 4 bases and the J gene lost 1 base, with 7 bases spanning the gap. CDR1 and CDR2 from the germline V gene are SQVTM and ANQGSEA. The CDR3 sequence: CSVVSENTEAFF. The CDR3 DNA reads as TGCAGCGTTGTAAGTGAGAACACTGAAGCTTTCTTT.

A note on this clone: This sample also contains other DNA sequences that code for the same CDR3. The CDR3 DNA sequence: TGCGCCAGCAGCTTGGATCGGGGTTACGAGCAGTACTTC. Residues: CASSLDRGYEQYF. The rearrangement uses TRBV5-1 and TRBJ2-7, with a possible D match to TRBD2 (5 bases). V lost 0 bases, J lost 4 bases, and 8 bases lay in between. This CDR3 is built from 13 residues. Per the germline V gene, CDR1 is SGHRS and CDR2 is YFSETQ.

CDR3 coding DNA: TGCGCCAGCAGCAGTGGACCACAAGAGACCCAGTACTTC. This codes for CASSSGPQETQYF. This rearrangement joins TRBV5-1 to TRBJ2-5; unclear D gene. Germline V gene lookup returns CDR1 SGHRS and CDR2 YFSETQ. The CDR3 is 13 amino acids. Trimming took 4 bases from V and 2 from J, leaving 9 bases between them.

This clone was seen just once. The genes are TRBV11-2 and TRBJ2-3, with D perhaps being TRBD1 or TRBD2 (5 bases each). CDR3 length: 15 amino acids. The germline V gene encodes CDR1 SGHAT and CDR2 FQNNGV. Trimming took 5 bases from V and 4 from J, leaving 16 bases between them. The CDR3 nucleotides read TGTGCCAGCAGCCCTGGGACGTTAGGGGCAGATACGCAGTATTTT. This sequence encodes CASSPGTLGADTQYF. Full variable domain (rest looked up from reference TRBV11-2 and TRBJ2-3): EAGVAQSPRYKIIEKRQSVAFWCNPISGHATLYWYQQILGQGPKLLIQFQNNGVVDDSQLPKDRFSAERLKGVDSTLKIQPAKLEDSAVYLCASSPGTLGADTQYFGPGTRLTVL.

The chain recombines TRBV27 with TRBJ2-1; 12 positions agree with TRBD1. V lost 8 bases, J lost 8 bases, and 7 bases stayed unmatched. Looked up from germline, CDR1 is MNHEY and CDR2 is SMNVEV (reference sequence). The CDR3 sequence is 14 residues long. CDR3 protein: CASGPGTGGYEQFF. The CDR3 DNA is TGTGCCAGCGGACCCGGGACAGGGGGCTATGAGCAGTTCTTC.

The chain employs TRBV7-9 and TRBJ1-3, with 10 bases fitting TRBD1. This CDR3 spans 16 amino acids. Losses at the gene ends were 4 bases for V and 1 base for J; bases not matched to a gene: 4. The germline V gene has CDR1 SEHNR and CDR2 FQNEAQ (reference sequence). The CDR3 spells CASSWRDRGSGNTIYF. The CDR3 DNA reads as TGTGCCAGCAGCTGGCGGGACAGGGGTTCTGGAAACACCATATATTTT.

The J gene is TRBJ1-1, the V gene TRBV5-8, with TRBD1 as a possible D gene (5 bases). This CDR3 comprises 14 residues. V was clipped by 4 bases and J by 3 bases, with 13 bases between them. Looked up from germline, CDR1 is SGHTS and CDR2 is YDEGEE. CDR3 sequence (DNA): TGTGCCAGCAGCGCTCGAGGGGTAGACACTGAAGCTTTCTTT. It encodes CASSARGVDTEAFF.

This chain uses TRBV4-1 with TRBJ1-1, with D possibly TRBD1 on 5 matching bases. The germline gives CDR1 MGHRA, CDR2 YSYEKL. The ends were cut back, 0 bases at V and 6 bases at J, with 23 bases in the middle. There are 18 residues in the CDR3. The CDR3 nucleotides read TGCGCCAGCAGCCAAGATCTTGGGGGGTTAGGACGAATCGCTGAAGCTTTCTTT. Amino acids: CASSQDLGGLGRIAEAFF.

A note on this clone: The sample has other DNA sequences that encode this CDR3 too. The rearrangement links TRBV19 to TRBJ2-1; 11 nucleotides match TRBD2. This CDR3 is built from 15 residues. Germline V gene data show CDR1 as LNHDA and CDR2 as SQIVND (reference sequence). Trimming took 4 bases from V and 4 from J; bases not matched to a gene: 3. CDR3 region: CASSTTSGSYNEQFF. In DNA form, the CDR3 reads TGTGCCAGTAGTACCACTAGCGGGAGTTACAATGAGCAGTTCTTC.

This rearrangement joins TRBV28 to TRBJ2-6; D unclear. Trimming removed 3 bases from V and 0 bases from J, with 18 bases in between. From germline, CDR1 is MDHEN and CDR2 SYDVKM. This CDR3 contains 19 residues. The CDR3 DNA sequence: TGTGCCAGCAGTTTGCTTCGGACCAAATTTGGCTCTGGGGCCAACGTCCTGACTTTC. Encoded protein: CASSLLRTKFGSGANVLTF.

The rearrangement links TRBV5-8 to TRBJ2-5, with 10 bases identical to TRBD1. From germline, CDR1 is SGHTS and CDR2 YDEGEE. V shed 0 bases and J 4 bases; nucleotides not matched to a gene: 6. This CDR3 contains 16 residues. CDR3 DNA: TGTGCCAGCAGCTTGGAGGGACAGGGGTTGCGAGAGACCCAGTACTTC. Protein sequence: CASSLEGQGLRETQYF.

The gene calls are TRBV6-6 and TRBJ1-1; 9 bases fit TRBD1. The CDR3 sequence is 14 residues long. Germline V gene lookup returns CDR1 MNHNY and CDR2 SVGAGI (reference sequence). Trimming took 4 bases from V and 11 from J; bases not matched to a gene: 11. DNA of the CDR3: TGTGCCAGCAGTTTACAGGGGGCCCGACCCTACGCTTTCTTT. It specifies CASSLQGARPYAFF.

This chain uses TRBV10-1 with TRBJ2-3; no reliable D call. V shed 3 bases and J shed 2 bases, with 9 bases lying between them. This CDR3 comprises 14 residues. The germline V gene has CDR1 WNHNN and CDR2 SYGVQD (reference sequence). The CDR3 is CASSDDSDTDTQYF. The CDR3 DNA follows: TGCGCCAGCAGTGATGACTCGGACACAGATACGCAGTATTTT.

This chain connects TRBV28 to TRBJ2-3; 9 bases fit TRBD1. The V segment lost 4 bases and the J segment 6 bases; nucleotides outside the gene matches: 8. CDR3 size: 15 residues. Per the germline V gene, CDR1 is MDHEN and CDR2 is SYDVKM. The CDR3 loop is CASSYRDRVYDTQYF. Written as DNA, the CDR3 is TGTGCCAGCAGTTACCGGGACAGGGTTTACGATACGCAGTATTTT.

V is TRBV5-1 and J is TRBJ2-7, with a possible D match to TRBD2 (5 bases). The V and J ends lost 0 bases and 3 bases respectively, with 13 bases between them. This CDR3 has 15 residues. Germline CDR1 is SGHRS and CDR2 is YFSETQ. The CDR3 protein is CASSLEPGISYEQYF. CDR3 nucleotide sequence: TGCGCCAGCAGCTTGGAGCCGGGGATCAGCTACGAGCAGTACTTC.

In its sample, this clone was seen once. This chain links TRBV7-9 with TRBJ2-5; the match to TRBD1 covers 10 bases. There are 16 residues in the CDR3. Germline assignment: CDR1 SEHNR and CDR2 FQNEAQ (reference sequence). V lost 3 bases and J lost 4; bases outside the gene matches: 8. CDR3 in amino acids: CASSLTMGQGRETQYF. CDR3 sequence (DNA): TGTGCCAGCAGCTTGACCATGGGACAGGGGAGAGAGACCCAGTACTTC.

This chain uses TRBV4-1 with TRBJ1-3; D uncertain. The CDR3 is made up of 15 amino acids. Trimming took 4 bases from V and 0 from J, leaving 10 bases between them. Germline V lookup: CDR1 MGHRA, CDR2 YSYEKL. CDR3 in amino acids: CASSPAQSSGNTIYF. CDR3 DNA sequence: TGCGCCAGCAGCCCAGCCCAGAGCTCTGGAAACACCATATATTTT.

Details on this clone: Other nucleotide sequences in the sample specify the same CDR3. The gene calls are TRBV27 and TRBJ2-7; unclear D gene. The CDR3 loop spans 13 amino acids. Germline lookup yields CDR1 MNHEY and CDR2 SMNVEV (reference sequence). V was shortened by 4 bases and J by 0 bases, with 7 bases between the two germline ends. The CDR3 DNA reads as TGTGCCAGCAGTTCCGGAAACTCCTACGAGCAGTACTTC. This sequence encodes CASSSGNSYEQYF.